The TCR beta chain described here comes from a study of cytomegalovirus exposure and HLA in healthy donors. Turning to the study itself: Earlier, some 180 million T cells were analyzed, and 90 million to 120 million unique TCR beta sequences were found among them. Study-wide results and caveats: The classifier, whose performance was assessed in both the original and validation cohorts, reportedly diagnosed cytomegalovirus status with high specificity and sensitivity. Follow-up analysis seemed to connect common viral pathogens with several of the most significant clusters identified.

On this clone itself: Its antigen is unidentified.

PCR amplification relied on 60 Vbeta primers (plus 13 Jbeta primers). Study processing details: Later, an analysis found about 77 million unique TCR beta chains, and roughly 10 million of these were shared. The repertoire was sequenced with immunoSEQ multiplex PCR; TCRdb's copy has only in-frame clones and lacks some. V, J and clone size derive from that table, while D and trimming were established from the DNA sequence. The data show roughly 180,000 clones, roughly 80% seen once. The V and J ends lost 0 bases and 1 base respectively, with 4 bases between them. The CDR3 spans 13 residues. Germline-derived CDR1 and CDR2 are SGDLS and YYNGEE.

The TCR sequence derives from a female donor in good health and CMV-seronegative. The gene calls are TRBV9 and TRBJ1-1, with no clear D. Sequencing was performed on PBMCs. The CDR3 sequence is CASSVARNTEAFF. DNA for the CDR3: TGTGCCAGCAGCGTAGCCCGGAACACTGAAGCTTTCTTT.